This passage covers 11 T cell receptor beta chains from one sample sequenced in a study of tissue T cells after allogeneic stem cell transplantation. Stated time point: mouse harvest day 7 after allogeneic transplant. The graft held 10^6 splenic CD5+ T cells and 10^7 T-cell-depleted bone marrow cells. Measured with immunoSEQ multiplex PCR; TCRdb has only the in-frame clones, and not every one. Among around 2,700 clones listed, around 60% were seen once. The sequencing input was gut tissue. Every receptor here comes from a female BALB/c mouse given C57BL/6 T cells with graft-versus-host disease after an allogeneic hematopoietic cell transplant.

Regarding this clone: These gene names are mouse names. The read ends 1 residue early relative to the CDR3; the germline J gene fills the gap. The chain recombines TRBV26 with TRBJ2-1, with 7 bases matching TRBD2. The CDR3 covers 13 residues. The germline gives CDR1 KGHPV, CDR2 FQNQEV (reference sequence). V lost 2 bases to trimming and J lost 7 bases; unmatched junction nucleotides: 2. Incomplete CDR3 DNA: TGTGCCAGCAGTCTGGGGGGGGGAGCTGAGCAGTTC. Amino acid sequence: CASSLGGGAEQF. The CDR3 in full is CASSLGGGAEQFF. Using reference TRBV26 and TRBJ2-1 for the parts outside the CDR3, the full variable domain is NSKVIQTPRYLVKGQGQKAKMRCIPEKGHPVVFWYQQNKNNEFKFLINFQNQEVLQQIDMTEKRFSAECPSNSPCSLEIQSSEAGDSALYLCASSLGGGAEQFFGPGTRLTVL.

With respect to this clone: Gene names denote mouse genes. CDR3: CASSLRGRSAETLYF. Partial CDR3 DNA: TGTGCCAGCAGTCTCAGGGGGCGTAGTGCAGAAACGCTGTAT. The chain is built from TRBV26 and TRBJ2-3; TRBD1 aligns across 8 bases. The read is 1 residue too short to cover the CDR3 end, so that end is filled in from the germline J gene. Germline CDR1 KGHPV, CDR2 FQNQEV (reference sequence). Trimming removed 3 bases from V and 0 bases from J; junction bases left unmatched: 2. The CDR3 covers 15 residues.

As regards this clone: The gene names given are mouse names. The read stops 1 residue short of the end of the CDR3; the missing end is completed from the germline J gene. The V gene is TRBV22, the J gene TRBJ1-2; the DNA was not used to check the table's D call, TRBD1. TRBV22 is a pseudogene segment. The CDR3 covers 15 residues. This chain's CDR3 is CASSCSGTANSDYTF. Incomplete CDR3 DNA: TGTGCCAGCAGTTGTTCCGGGACAGCAAACTCCGACTACACC.

As for this clone: Genes and germline come from the mouse. The read ends 1 residue early relative to the CDR3; the germline J gene fills the gap. The gene calls are TRBV3 and TRBJ1-3, with D uncertain. V lost 1 base and J lost 0, with 4 bases in between. The germline V gene encodes CDR1 SNHLY and CDR2 FYNGKV (reference sequence). CDR3 length equals 14 residues. The covered CDR3 bases are TGTGCCAGCAGCTTAGTGGATTCTGGAAATACGCTCTAT. Translating gives CASSLVDSGNTLY. In full, the CDR3 is CASSLVDSGNTLYF.

Concerning this clone itself: Mouse germline and gene names are used. The read finishes 1 residue shy of the CDR3 end, and the germline J gene is used to complete it. The J gene is TRBJ2-1, the V gene TRBV15, with D maybe TRBD1 (6 bases). V dropped 7 bases and J dropped 5 bases, with 9 bases sitting between them. Germline-derived CDR1 and CDR2 are SGHND and FRSKSL. The CDR3 covers 12 residues. This chain's CDR3 is CASTTGNAEQFF. The CDR3 bases that were read are TGTGCCAGCACCACAGGGAATGCTGAGCAGTTC.

Concerning this clone: Gene labels here are mouse ones. The read ends 1 residue shy of where the CDR3 ends; the end is completed using the germline J gene. The chain combines TRBV3 with TRBJ1-4; weak D call: TRBD1 (5 bases). The V and J ends lost 3 bases and 1 base respectively, with 6 bases between them. Germline V lookup: CDR1 SNHLY, CDR2 FYNGKV (reference sequence). The CDR3 sequence is 14 residues long. CDR3 bases read: TGTGCCAGCAGCTTCGACAGTTCCAACGAAAGATTATTT. This encodes CASSFDSSNERLF. The whole CDR3 sequence reads CASSFDSSNERLFF.

This clone has more than one count but fewer than ten. Gene labels here are mouse ones. The CDR3 end is not reached by the read, which stops 1 residue before it; the germline J gene fills it in. The chain links TRBV13-1 to TRBJ1-1; the D gene is possibly TRBD1 (5 bases). CDR3 length: 14 amino acids. Trimming shortened V by 0 bases and J by 3 bases, and 9 bases separated the two germline ends. Germline CDR1 reads NSHNY; CDR2 reads SYGAGN. The DNA read from the CDR3 is TGTGCCAGCAGTGATGCAGGGAGGCACACAGAAGTCTTC. Amino acid sequence: CASSDAGRHTEVF. The whole CDR3 region reads CASSDAGRHTEVFF.

On this clone itself: The germline and genes are mouse ones. Read coverage stops 1 residue before the CDR3 terminus; the germline J gene supplies the remainder. The chain employs TRBV13-2 and TRBJ2-7, with 12 bases aligning to TRBD2. Germline CDR1 NNHNN, CDR2 SYGAGS (reference sequence). V was pared by 5 bases and J by 7 bases, with 7 bases of the junction left unmatched. The CDR3 loop spans 14 amino acids. This CDR3 is CASGAGTGGREQYF. The sequenced CDR3 bases are TGTGCCAGCGGCGCCGGGACTGGGGGGAGAGAACAGTAC.

On this clone: Gene labels here are mouse ones. The read gets to within 1 residue of the CDR3 end, and the germline J gene fills in the rest. This chain connects TRBV13-2 to TRBJ2-3, with D tentatively TRBD1 or TRBD2 (5 bases each). From germline, CDR1 is NNHNN and CDR2 SYGAGS (reference sequence). This CDR3 comprises 14 residues. The V and J ends lost 2 bases and 2 bases respectively, with 9 bases between them. CDR3: CASGEGRNAETLYF. The sequenced part of the CDR3 DNA is TGTGCCAGCGGTGAGGGGCGGAATGCAGAAACGCTGTAT.

Note on this clone: Here the gene names and germline are mouse. The sequenced part of the CDR3 DNA is TGTGCCAGCAGTCTGCCGGGGGGTTCTGGAAATACGCTCTAT. It is translated as CASSLPGGSGNTLY. The full-length CDR3 reads as CASSLPGGSGNTLYF. The chain links TRBV26 to TRBJ1-3, with D perhaps matching TRBD1 (5 bases). The DNA ends 1 residue before the CDR3 does, and the rest of the CDR3 is filled in from the germline J gene. The CDR3 spans 15 residues. V shed 2 bases and J shed 0 bases, with 8 bases lying between them. Germline V gene sequence: CDR1 KGHPV, CDR2 FQNQEV (reference sequence).

On this clone: Any gene name here is a mouse gene name. The read is 1 residue too short to cover the CDR3 end, so that end is filled in from the germline J gene. This chain links TRBV15 with TRBJ2-1; D is unclear. Trimming left V 2 bases short and J 0 bases short, with 5 bases between. Germline V CDR1 and CDR2: SGHND, FRSKSL. CDR3 length: 14 residues. CDR3 DNA, as far as it was read: TGTGCCAGCAGTTTATGGTCTAACTATGCTGAGCAGTTC. It is translated as CASSLWSNYAEQF. The entire CDR3 protein reads CASSLWSNYAEQFF.